This TCR beta chain was obtained from a study of beta chain features in type 1 diabetes. Study results and caveats: Researchers could not determine here whether HLA type influences TCRB rearrangement. Moderate yet significant TCRB CDR3 shortening was seen in Type 1 diabetes patients in all four CD4+ subsets. There were fewer insertions and more deletions at the VDJ junctions of type 1 diabetes patients.

As every portion of the isolated RNA was reverse transcribed, the sequencing read expressed TCRB transcripts. Naive, central memory and regulatory T cell samples averaged about 3.5 million reads. Sequenced by immunoSEQ multiplex PCR; TCRdb stores in-frame clones only, minus some. The sample shows hundreds of thousands of clones, more than 13% of them seen only once. Trimming left V 10 bases short and J 6 bases short, with 21 bases between. The germline CDR1 and CDR2 sequences are MNHNS and SASEGT. The CDR3 contains 15 residues. This clone was seen a few times. Its antigen is unknown. Sequencing was carried out using naive CD4+ T cells from blood. The sequence derives from a man between 18 and 29 years old with type 1 diabetes. The chain links TRBV6-1 to TRBJ2-2; a possible D gene is TRBD2 (7 bases). CDR3: CATKDGGATAGELFF. Written as DNA, the CDR3 is TGTGCCACCAAGGATGGGGGGGCGACGGCCGGGGAGCTGTTTTTT.